This TCR beta chain was retrieved from a study of identical twins. TCRdb processed the 5' RACE reads anew with MiXCR; each CDR3 protein has one entry. The repertoire holds fewer than 650,000 distinct CDR3 sequences, with 9.6% as singletons. Germline CDR1 reads MGHRA; CDR2 reads YSYEKL. V lost 4 bases, J lost 0 bases, and 8 bases stayed unmatched. The CDR3 runs 17 residues. The same data also contributed to another study, on yellow fever vaccine responses in identical twins.

The origin of this receptor is a woman under 30 in good health. The J gene is TRBJ2-1, the V gene TRBV4-1; 8 nucleotides match TRBD2. Sequenced: PBMCs. The CDR3 DNA is TGCGCCAGCAGCCCCCTACTAGCGGCCAGCTCCTACAATGAGCAGTTCTTC. Amino acid sequence: CASSPLLAASSYNEQFF.